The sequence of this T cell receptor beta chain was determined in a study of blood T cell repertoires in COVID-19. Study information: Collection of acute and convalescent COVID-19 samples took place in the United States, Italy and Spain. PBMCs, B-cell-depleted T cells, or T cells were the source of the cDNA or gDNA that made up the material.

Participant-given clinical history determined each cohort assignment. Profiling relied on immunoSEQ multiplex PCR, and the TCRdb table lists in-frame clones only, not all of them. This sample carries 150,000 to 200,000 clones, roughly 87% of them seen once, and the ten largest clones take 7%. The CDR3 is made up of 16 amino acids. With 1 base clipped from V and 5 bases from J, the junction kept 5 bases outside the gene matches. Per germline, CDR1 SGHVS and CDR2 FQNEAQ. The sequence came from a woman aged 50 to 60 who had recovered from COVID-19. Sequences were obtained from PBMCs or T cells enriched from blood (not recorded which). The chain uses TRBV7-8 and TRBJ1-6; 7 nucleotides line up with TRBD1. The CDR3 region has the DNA TGTGCCAGCAGCTTAGAGGGGACAGTTAATAATTCACCCCTCCACTTT. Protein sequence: CASSLEGTVNNSPLHF.